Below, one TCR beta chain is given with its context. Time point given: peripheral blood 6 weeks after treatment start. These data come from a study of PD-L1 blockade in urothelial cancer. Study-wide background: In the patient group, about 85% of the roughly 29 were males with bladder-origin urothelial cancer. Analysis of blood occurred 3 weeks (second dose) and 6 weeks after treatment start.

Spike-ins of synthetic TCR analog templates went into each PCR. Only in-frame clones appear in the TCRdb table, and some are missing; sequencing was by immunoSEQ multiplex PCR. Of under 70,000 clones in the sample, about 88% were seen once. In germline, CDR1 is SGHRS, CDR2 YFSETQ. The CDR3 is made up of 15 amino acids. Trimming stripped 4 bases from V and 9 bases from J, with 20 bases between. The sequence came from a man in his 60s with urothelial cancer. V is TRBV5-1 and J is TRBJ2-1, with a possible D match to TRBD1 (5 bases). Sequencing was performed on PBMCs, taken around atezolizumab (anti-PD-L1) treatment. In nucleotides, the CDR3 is TGCGCCAGCAGCCCTGACAGTTTTTCTTCCGTTGAGCAGTTCTTC. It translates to CASSPDSFSSVEQFF.